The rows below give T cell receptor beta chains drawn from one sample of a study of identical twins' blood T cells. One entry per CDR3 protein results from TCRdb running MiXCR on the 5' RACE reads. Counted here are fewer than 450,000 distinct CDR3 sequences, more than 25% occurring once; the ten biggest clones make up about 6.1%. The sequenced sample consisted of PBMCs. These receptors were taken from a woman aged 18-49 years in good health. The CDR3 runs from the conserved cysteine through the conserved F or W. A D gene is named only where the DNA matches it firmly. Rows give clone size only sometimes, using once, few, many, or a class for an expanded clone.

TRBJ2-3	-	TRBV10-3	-	TGTGCCATCAGTGAAGTGGTCCGGGGCGCAAGCACAGATACGCAGTATTTT	CAISEVVRGASTDTQYF
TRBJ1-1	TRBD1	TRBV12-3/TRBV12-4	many	TGTGCCAGCAGTTTAGAGTCGGACAGGAAGCGTTTCTTT	CASSLESDRKRFF
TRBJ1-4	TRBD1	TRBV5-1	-	TGCGCCAGCAGCTTGACGGGACAGAACGAAAAACTGTTTTTT	CASSLTGQNEKLFF
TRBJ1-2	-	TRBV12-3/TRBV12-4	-	TGTGCCGGCAGTTTGGTATACGGAAACTATGGCTACACCTTC	CAGSLVYGNYGYTF
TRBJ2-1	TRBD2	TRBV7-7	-	TGTGCCAGCAGCTTAAATACGGGAGGGGGGGAAAATGAGCAGTTCTTC	CASSLNTGGGENEQFF
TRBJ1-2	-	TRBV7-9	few	TGTGCCAGTCAGGAAGCTAACTATGGCTACACCTTC	CASQEANYGYTF
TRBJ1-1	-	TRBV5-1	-	TGCGCCAGCAGCTCTAGGGAGTGGTACACTGAAGCTTTCTTT	CASSSREWYTEAFF
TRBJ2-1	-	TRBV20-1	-	TGCAGTGCTACCCGGACCGCTGAGCAGTTCTTC	CSATRTAEQFF
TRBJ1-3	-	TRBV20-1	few	TGCAGTGCGCAAGAACATTCCTCTGGAAACACCATATATTTT	CSAQEHSSGNTIYF
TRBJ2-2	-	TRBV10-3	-	TGTGCCATCAGTGATGGTTCCAGAGGGGAGCTGTTTTTT	CAISDGSRGELFF
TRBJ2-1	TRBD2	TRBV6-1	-	TGTGCCGGCCTAGCGGGAGGGATTGGAGAGCAGTTCTTC	CAGLAGGIGEQFF
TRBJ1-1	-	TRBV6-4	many	TGTGCCAGCAGTGCCGGGACGGCGAACACTGAAGCTTTCTTT	CASSAGTANTEAFF
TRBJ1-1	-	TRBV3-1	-	TGTGCCAGCAGCCAAGGTTGGGTCCAGGTTATTGAAGCTTTCTTT	CASSQGWVQVIEAFF
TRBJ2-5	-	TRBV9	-	TGTGCCAGCAGCGGAGGGGGAGGGTTTGAAGAGACCCAGTACTTC	CASSGGGGFEETQYF
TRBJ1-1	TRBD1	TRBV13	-	TGTGCCAGCAGTTATCGGGACAGCCCTTCCATGAACACTGAAGCTTTCTTT	CASSYRDSPSMNTEAFF
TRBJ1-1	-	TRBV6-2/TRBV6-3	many	TGTGCCAGCAGTTATCGTGCAGGGGCGAACACTGAAGCTTTCTTT	CASSYRAGANTEAFF
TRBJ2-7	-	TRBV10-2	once	TGCGCCAGCAGTGCCGTGGGAACGCGTTCCTACGAGCAGTACTTC	CASSAVGTRSYEQYF
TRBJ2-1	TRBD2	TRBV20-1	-	TGCAGTGCTATTTTAGCGGGAAAGGACTACAATGAGCAGTTCTTC	CSAILAGKDYNEQFF
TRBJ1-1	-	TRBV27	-	TGTGCCAGCAGATACAACACTGAAGCTTTCTTT	CASRYNTEAFF
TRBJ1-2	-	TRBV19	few	TGTGCCAGTAGTATACAAGGCTCGAAGGGCTATGGCTACACCTTC	CASSIQGSKGYGYTF
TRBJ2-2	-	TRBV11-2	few	TGTGCCAGCAGCGTCTACAGGGTTCGTACCGGGGAGCTGTTTTTT	CASSVYRVRTGELFF
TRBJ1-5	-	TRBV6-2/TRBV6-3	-	TGTGCCAGCAGCGTCGCGGTTAGCAATCAGCCCCAGCATTTT	CASSVAVSNQPQHF
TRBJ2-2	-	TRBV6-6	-	TGTGCCAGCAGTTCCCTAGTGCTTGGGGAGCTGTTTTTT	CASSSLVLGELFF
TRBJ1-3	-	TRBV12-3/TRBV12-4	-	TGTGCCAGCAGTTTTGGTTCGGCGGGCGCTGGAAACACCATATATTTT	CASSFGSAGAGNTIYF
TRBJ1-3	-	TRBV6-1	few	TGTGCCAGCGGTCGGTCGTCTGGAAACACCATATATTTT	CASGRSSGNTIYF
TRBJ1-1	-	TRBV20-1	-	TGCAGTGCTAGTCCGGGGACTGAAGCTTTCTTT	CSASPGTEAFF
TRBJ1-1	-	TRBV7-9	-	TGTGCCAGTGGAGGAAGGGGAAGAACTGAAGCTTTCTTT	CASGGRGRTEAFF
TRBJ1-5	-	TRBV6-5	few	TGTGCCAGCAGTGGCCGGCGGTGGAATCAGCCCCAGCATTTT	CASSGRRWNQPQHF
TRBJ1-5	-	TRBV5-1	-	TGCGCCAGCAGCCAACTCGGACCTTATAGCAATCAGCCCCAGCATTTT	CASSQLGPYSNQPQHF
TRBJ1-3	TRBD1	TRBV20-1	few	TGCAGTGCTAGCTTCAGGGGGAGAGGAAACACCATATATTTT	CSASFRGRGNTIYF
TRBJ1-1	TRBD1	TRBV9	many	TGTGCCAGCAGCTTTAGTCAGGGGGGACAAGAAGCTTTCTTT	CASSFSQGGQEAFF
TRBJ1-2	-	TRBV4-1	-	TGCGCCAGCAGCCCATTGACAGGCAGCTTCTATGGCTACACCTTC	CASSPLTGSFYGYTF
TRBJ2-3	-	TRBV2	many	TGTGCCAGCCGGTTGGAAGATACGCAGTATTTT	CASRLEDTQYF
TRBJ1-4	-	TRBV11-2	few	TGTGCCAGCAGCCTCTTCAGGCTAAGTGAAAAACTGTTTTTT	CASSLFRLSEKLFF
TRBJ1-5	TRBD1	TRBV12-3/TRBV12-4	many	TGTGCCAGCAGGGGACAGCAGGGTCAGCCCCAGCATTTT	CASRGQQGQPQHF
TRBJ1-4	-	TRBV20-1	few	TGCAGTGCTAGTAGACGGGATAATGAAAAACTGTTTTTT	CSASRRDNEKLFF
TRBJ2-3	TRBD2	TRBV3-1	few	TGTGCCAGCAGCCAAGTAGCGGGTAGCACAGATACGCAGTATTTT	CASSQVAGSTDTQYF
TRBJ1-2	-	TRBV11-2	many	TGTGCCAGCAGGGATATTGGGACACCCCATGGCTACACCTTC	CASRDIGTPHGYTF
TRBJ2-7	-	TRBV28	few	TGTGCCAGCAGTGGGGTGTGGATCGCCTACGAGCAGTACTTC	CASSGVWIAYEQYF
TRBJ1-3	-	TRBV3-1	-	TGTGCCAGCAGCCAAAACAGGGCTGGAAACGCCATATATTTT	CASSQNRAGNAIYF
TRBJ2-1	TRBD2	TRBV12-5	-	TGTGCTAGTGCCCTCGTTCGGACTAGCGGAGGATACAATGAGCAGTTCTTC	CASALVRTSGGYNEQFF
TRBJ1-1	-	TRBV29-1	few	TGCAGCGTCCTTAGGGTAGAGGGGGTTTCAAACACTGAAGCTTTCTTT	CSVLRVEGVSNTEAFF
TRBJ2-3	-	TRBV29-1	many	TGCAGCGTTGAAAAGCGGTTCACAGATACGCAGTATTTT	CSVEKRFTDTQYF
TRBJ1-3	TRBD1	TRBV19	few	TGTGCCAGTAGTACCTCGGGACAGTCATTGCGAAACACCATATATTTT	CASSTSGQSLRNTIYF